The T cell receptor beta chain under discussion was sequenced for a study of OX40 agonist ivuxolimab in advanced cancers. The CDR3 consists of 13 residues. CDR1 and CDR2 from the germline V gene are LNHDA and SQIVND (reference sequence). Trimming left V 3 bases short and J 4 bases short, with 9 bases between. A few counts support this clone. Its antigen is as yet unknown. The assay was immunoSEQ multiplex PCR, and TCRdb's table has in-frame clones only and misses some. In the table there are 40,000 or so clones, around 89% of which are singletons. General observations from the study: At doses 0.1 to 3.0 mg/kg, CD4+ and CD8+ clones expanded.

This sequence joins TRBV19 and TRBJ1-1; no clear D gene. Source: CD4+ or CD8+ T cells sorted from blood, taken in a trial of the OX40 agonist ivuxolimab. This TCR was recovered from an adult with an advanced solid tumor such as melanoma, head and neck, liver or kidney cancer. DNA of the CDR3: TGTGCCAGTAGTATCCTTGCCGGCACTGAAGCTTTCTTT. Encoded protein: CASSILAGTEAFF. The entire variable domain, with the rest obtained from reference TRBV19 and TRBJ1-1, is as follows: DGGITQSPKYLFRKEGQNVTLSCEQNLNHDAMYWYRQDPGQGLRLIYYSQIVNDFQKGDIAEGYSVSREKKESFPLTVTSAQKNPTAFYLCASSILAGTEAFFGQGTRLTVV.